This TCR beta chain was captured by sequencing in a study of control samples from healthy donors and cancer patients. The CDR3 extends over 18 amino acids. The J segment lost 1 base and the V segment lost 6 bases, leaving 13 bases of the junction unmatched. CDR1 and CDR2 from the germline V gene are LNHDA and SQIVND (reference sequence). The method was immunoSEQ multiplex PCR; TCRdb's version includes in-frame clones alone and lacks a portion of them. This sample has about 120,000 clones, with roughly nine tenths found just once. This clone was detected a few times. Material for sequencing was PBMCs. This chain uses TRBV19 with TRBJ2-4; 9 bases agree with TRBD1. This TCR was recovered from a woman between 50 and 59 years old with colorectal cancer. Written as DNA, the CDR3 is TGTGCCAGTAGCACCGCAAACAGGGGGCAGGCGGCCAAAAACATTCAGTACTTC. Amino acids: CASSTANRGQAAKNIQYF.